In this sample, the clone carrying this TCR beta chain turned up many times. Its antigen remains unidentified. This sample is part of a study of Graves' ophthalmopathy and Graves' hyperthyroidism. Study in general: Peripheral blood sampling preceded any treatment and occurred at initial diagnosis.

Germline trimming cut 8 bases from V and 3 bases from J; bases unmatched to any gene: 6. Germline V gene data show CDR1 as MNHEY and CDR2 as SVGAGI. This CDR3 contains 14 residues. The PBMCs originated from around 11 ml of fresh peripheral blood. RNA transcripts provided the template for amplifying TCR beta CDR3 regions. HTBI-primed RT-PCR formed the first round, and a multiplex PCR formed the second. TCRdb used MiXCR to reprocess the multiplex PCR reads, holding one entry per CDR3 protein. The table records 57,000 or so distinct CDR3 sequences, about half of them present only once. Study-wide findings and caveats: Most clonotypes expanded in thyroid above 0.001 frequency were present in blood too. A model built from 13 signatures distinguished ophthalmopathy from stable hyperthyroidism with about 86% sensitivity and about 84% specificity.

The sequenced sample consisted of peripheral blood. This TCR came from an adult woman with Graves' ophthalmopathy. J is TRBJ2-2 and V is TRBV6-5; 7 bases align to TRBD2. DNA for the CDR3: TGTGCCAGCCGGCGGGAGTCGGACACCGGGGAGCTGTTTTTT. As protein: CASRRESDTGELFF.